This note documents a single T cell receptor beta chain sequence. Its antigen is not identified. The sample belongs to a study of tumor-infiltrating lymphocytes in localized non-small cell lung cancer. Only in-frame clones appear in the TCRdb table, and some are missing; sequencing was by immunoSEQ multiplex PCR. The table includes roughly 5,400 clones, approximately 72% detected once. Points from the study as a whole: No T-cell fraction difference was seen between IM1 and IM2 tumors.

Germline V gene lookup returns CDR1 LGHNA and CDR2 YNFKEQ. Between the trimmed V and J ends, which lost 5 bases and 5 bases, there was a span of 21 bases. CDR3 size: 16 residues. Sequencing was carried out using uninvolved lung tissue not adjacent to the tumor. V is TRBV4-2 and J is TRBJ1-2; the D gene is possibly TRBD1 (5 bases). The receptor was isolated from a human donor with non-small cell lung cancer. This CDR3 is CASSGRDFLAGYGYTF. Written as DNA, the CDR3 is TGTGCCAGCAGCGGCCGGGACTTCCTAGCAGGTTATGGCTACACCTTC.